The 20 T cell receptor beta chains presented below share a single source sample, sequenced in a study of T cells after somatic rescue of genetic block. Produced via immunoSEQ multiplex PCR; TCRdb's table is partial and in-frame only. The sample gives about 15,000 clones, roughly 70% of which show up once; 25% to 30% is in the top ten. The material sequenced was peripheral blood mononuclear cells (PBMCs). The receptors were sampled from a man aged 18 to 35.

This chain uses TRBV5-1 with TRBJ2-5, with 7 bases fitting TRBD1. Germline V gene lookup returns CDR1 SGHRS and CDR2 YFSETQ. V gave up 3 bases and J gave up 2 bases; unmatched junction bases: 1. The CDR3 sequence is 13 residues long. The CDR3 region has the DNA TGCGCCAGCAGCTGGACAGGACAAGAGACCCAGTACTTC. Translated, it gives CASSWTGQETQYF.

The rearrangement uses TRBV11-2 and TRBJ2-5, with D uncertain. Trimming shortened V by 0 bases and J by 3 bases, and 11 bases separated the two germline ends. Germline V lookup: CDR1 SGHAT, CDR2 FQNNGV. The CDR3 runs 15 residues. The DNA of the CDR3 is TGTGCCAGCAGCTTAGATCGGATTAGAAAAGAGACCCAGTACTTC. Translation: CASSLDRIRKETQYF.

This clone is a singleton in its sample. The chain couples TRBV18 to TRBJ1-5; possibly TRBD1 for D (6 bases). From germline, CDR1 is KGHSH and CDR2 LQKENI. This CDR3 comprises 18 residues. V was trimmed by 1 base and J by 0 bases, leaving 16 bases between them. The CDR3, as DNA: TGTGCCAGCTCACCACAGGGTAGGGGGTCGTATAGCAATCAGCCCCAGCATTTT. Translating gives CASSPQGRGSYSNQPQHF.

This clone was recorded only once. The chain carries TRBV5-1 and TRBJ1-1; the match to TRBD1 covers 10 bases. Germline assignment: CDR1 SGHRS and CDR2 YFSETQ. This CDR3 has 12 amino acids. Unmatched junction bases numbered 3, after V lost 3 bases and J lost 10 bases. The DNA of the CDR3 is TGCGCCAGCAGCTGGGGGACAGGGGCAGCTTTCTTT. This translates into CASSWGTGAAFF.

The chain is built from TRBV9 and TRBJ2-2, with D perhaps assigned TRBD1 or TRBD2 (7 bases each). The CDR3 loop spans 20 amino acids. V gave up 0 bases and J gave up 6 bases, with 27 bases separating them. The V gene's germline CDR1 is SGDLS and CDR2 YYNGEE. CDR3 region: CASSVEGHGRGGIRAGELFF. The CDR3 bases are TGTGCCAGCAGCGTAGAGGGCCACGGCAGGGGGGGGATCCGGGCCGGGGAGCTGTTTTTT.

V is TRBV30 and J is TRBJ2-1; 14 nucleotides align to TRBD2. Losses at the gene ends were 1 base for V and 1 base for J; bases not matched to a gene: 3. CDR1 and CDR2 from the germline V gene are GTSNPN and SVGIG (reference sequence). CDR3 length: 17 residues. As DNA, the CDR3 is TGTGCCTGGAGTGGACTAGCGGGGGGGCCGTCCTACAATGAGCAGTTCTTC. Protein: CAWSGLAGGPSYNEQFF.

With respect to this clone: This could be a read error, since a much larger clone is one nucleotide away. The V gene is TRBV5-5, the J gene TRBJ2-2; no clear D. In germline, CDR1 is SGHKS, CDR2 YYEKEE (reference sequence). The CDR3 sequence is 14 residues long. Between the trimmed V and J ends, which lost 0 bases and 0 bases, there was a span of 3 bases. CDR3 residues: CASSLGPNTGELFF. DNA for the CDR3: TGTGCCAGCAGCTTGGGACCGAACACCGGGGAGCTGTTTTTT. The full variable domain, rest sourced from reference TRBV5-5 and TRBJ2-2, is DAGVTQSPTHLIKTRGQQVTLRCSPISGHKSVSWYQQVLGQGPQFIFQYYEKEERGRGNFPDRFSARQFPNYSSELNVNALLLGDSALYLCASSLGPNTGELFFGEGSRLTVL.

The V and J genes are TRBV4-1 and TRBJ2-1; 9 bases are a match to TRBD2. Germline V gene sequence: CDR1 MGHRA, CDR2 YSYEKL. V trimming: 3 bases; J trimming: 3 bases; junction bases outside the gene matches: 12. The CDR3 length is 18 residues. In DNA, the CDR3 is TGCGCCAGCAGCCACCAGAGGCAGGCGGGGGGGTACTACAATGAGCAGTTCTTC. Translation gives CASSHQRQAGGYYNEQFF.

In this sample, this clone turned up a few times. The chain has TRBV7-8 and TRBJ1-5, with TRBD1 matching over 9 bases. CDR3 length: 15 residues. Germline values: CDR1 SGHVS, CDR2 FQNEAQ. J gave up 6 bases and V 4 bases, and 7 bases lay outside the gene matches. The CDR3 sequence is CASSYRTGEGQPQHF. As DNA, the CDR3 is TGTGCCAGCAGCTATAGGACAGGGGAGGGTCAGCCCCAGCATTTT.

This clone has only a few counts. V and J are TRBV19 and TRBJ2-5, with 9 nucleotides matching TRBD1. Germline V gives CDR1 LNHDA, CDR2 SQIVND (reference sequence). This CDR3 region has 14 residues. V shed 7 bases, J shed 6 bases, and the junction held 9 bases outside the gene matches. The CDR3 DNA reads TGTGCCAGTACCCCCACAGGGGGCAGAAAGACCCAGTACTTC. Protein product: CASTPTGGRKTQYF.

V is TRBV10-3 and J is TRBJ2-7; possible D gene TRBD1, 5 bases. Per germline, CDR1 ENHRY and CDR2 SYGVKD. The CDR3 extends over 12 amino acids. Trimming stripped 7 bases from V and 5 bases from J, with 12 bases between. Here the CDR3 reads CAIKSGFHEQYF. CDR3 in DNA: TGTGCCATCAAATCAGGGTTTCACGAGCAGTACTTC.

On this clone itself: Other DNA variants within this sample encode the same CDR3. The DNA of the CDR3 is TGCGCCAGCAGCCAAGATTATAGACAGAGTCTCTCCTACGAGCAGTACTTC. Translating gives CASSQDYRQSLSYEQYF. This sequence joins TRBV4-1 and TRBJ2-7; D might be TRBD1 (5 bases). Per the germline V gene, CDR1 is MGHRA and CDR2 is YSYEKL. V gave up 0 bases and J gave up 0 bases, with 15 bases separating them. The CDR3 covers 17 residues.

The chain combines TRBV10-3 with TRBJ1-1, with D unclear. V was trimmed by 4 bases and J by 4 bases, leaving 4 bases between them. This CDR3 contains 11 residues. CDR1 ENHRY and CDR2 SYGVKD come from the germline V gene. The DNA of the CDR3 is TGTGCCATCAGTGGTTTCACTGAAGCTTTCTTT. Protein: CAISGFTEAFF.

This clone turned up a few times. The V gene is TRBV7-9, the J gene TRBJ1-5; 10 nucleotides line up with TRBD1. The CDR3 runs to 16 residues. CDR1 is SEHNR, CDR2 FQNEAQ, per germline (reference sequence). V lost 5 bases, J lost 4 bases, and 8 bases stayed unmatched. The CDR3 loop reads CASSGTGALLNQPQHF. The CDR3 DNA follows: TGTGCCAGCAGCGGGACAGGGGCCCTTCTAAATCAGCCCCAGCATTTT.

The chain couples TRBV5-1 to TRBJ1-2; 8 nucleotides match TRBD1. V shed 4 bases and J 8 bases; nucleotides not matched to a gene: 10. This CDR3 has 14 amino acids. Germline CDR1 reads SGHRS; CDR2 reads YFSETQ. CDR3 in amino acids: CASSPIQGARGYTF. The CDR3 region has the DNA TGCGCCAGCAGCCCCATCCAGGGGGCGCGAGGCTACACCTTC.

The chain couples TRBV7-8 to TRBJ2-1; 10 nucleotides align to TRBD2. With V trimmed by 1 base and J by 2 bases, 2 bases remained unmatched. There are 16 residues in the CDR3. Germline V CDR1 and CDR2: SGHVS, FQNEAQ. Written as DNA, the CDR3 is TGTGCCAGCAGCTTAGTTCTAGCGGGGGCCTACAATGAGCAGTTCTTC. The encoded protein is CASSLVLAGAYNEQFF.

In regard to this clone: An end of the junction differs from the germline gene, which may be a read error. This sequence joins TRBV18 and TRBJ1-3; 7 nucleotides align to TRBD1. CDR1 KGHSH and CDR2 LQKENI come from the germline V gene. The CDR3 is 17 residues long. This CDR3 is CASSPVRQGGPGSTIYF. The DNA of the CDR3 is TGTGCCAGCTCACCCGTTCGACAGGGCGGGCCTGGAAGCACCATATATTTT.

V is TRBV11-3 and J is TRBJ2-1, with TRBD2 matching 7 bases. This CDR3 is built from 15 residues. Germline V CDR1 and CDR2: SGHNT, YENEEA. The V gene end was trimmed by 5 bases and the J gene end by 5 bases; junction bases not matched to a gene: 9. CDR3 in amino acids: CASSPGGGEDNEQFF. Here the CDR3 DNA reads TGTGCCAGCAGCCCTGGGGGGGGAGAGGACAATGAGCAGTTCTTC.

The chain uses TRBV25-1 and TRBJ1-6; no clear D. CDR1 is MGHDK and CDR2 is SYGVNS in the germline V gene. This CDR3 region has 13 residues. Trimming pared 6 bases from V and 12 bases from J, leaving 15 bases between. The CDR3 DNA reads TGTGCCAGCAGCACTGCTCTATGGAGACCCCTCCACTTT. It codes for CASSTALWRPLHF.

The CDR3 sequence is CASSSGRHNEQFF. The CDR3 DNA is TGTGCCAGCAGTTCGGGACGCCACAATGAGCAGTTCTTC. The chain is built from TRBV7-9 and TRBJ2-1; D could derive from TRBD1 or TRBD2 (5 bases each). This CDR3 has 13 residues. Germline loops: CDR1 SEHNR, CDR2 FQNEAQ (reference sequence). With 6 bases removed from V and 5 bases from J, the gap between germline ends came to 11 bases.